One sample yielded the 10 T cell receptor beta chains listed below, sequenced in a study of identical twins. TCRdb called the 5' RACE reads again in MiXCR, with one record for every CDR3 protein. The sample shows 600,000 to 700,000 distinct CDR3 sequences, 20% to 25% of them seen only once. This same sample was also taken into another study, of T cells expressing NK-cell markers.

Input material: PBMCs. These receptors all come from a woman under 30 in good health.

This clonotype came up a few times. The rearrangement joins TRBV20-1 to TRBJ2-1; 7 positions agree with TRBD2. Germline CDR1 DFQATT, CDR2 SNEGSKA (reference sequence). The CDR3 sequence is 16 residues long. The J segment lost 3 bases and the V segment lost 5 bases, leaving 13 bases of the junction unmatched. The CDR3 coding sequence is TGCAGTGCTCCGCACCCACTAGCGAAAGGCTACAATGAGCAGTTCTTC. Translated, it gives CSAPHPLAKGYNEQFF.

Many counts were recorded for this clonotype. V is TRBV20-1 and J is TRBJ2-1; TRBD1 agrees at 11 bases. V shed 5 bases and J 7 bases; nucleotides not matched to a gene: 7. The CDR3 consists of 14 residues. Looked up from germline, CDR1 is DFQATT and CDR2 is SNEGSKA (reference sequence). This chain's CDR3 is CSAEDRGRGNEQFF. The CDR3 coding sequence is TGCAGTGCTGAGGACAGGGGGCGCGGTAATGAGCAGTTCTTC.

This clonotype was counted at least ten times. The chain is built from TRBV20-1 and TRBJ2-1; 10 bases match TRBD2. Per germline, CDR1 DFQATT and CDR2 SNEGSKA (reference sequence). V shed 5 bases and J 5 bases; nucleotides not matched to a gene: 6. This CDR3 region has 14 residues. CDR3 residues: CSAGTSGANNEQFF. The CDR3 DNA follows: TGCAGTGCTGGTACTAGCGGGGCTAACAATGAGCAGTTCTTC.

The rearrangement links TRBV6-1 to TRBJ2-1, with TRBD2 as a possible D gene (6 bases). V lost 7 bases, J lost 10 bases, and 17 bases lay in between. The CDR3 sequence is 13 residues long. The germline gives CDR1 MNHNS, CDR2 SASEGT. CDR3 bases: TGTGCCAGCATGAGCGGGTATACTTTGGAGCAGTTCTTC. Its translation: CASMSGYTLEQFF.

This clonotype showed up just a few times. The J gene is TRBJ2-5, the V gene TRBV10-3; a weak D match, TRBD1 (6 bases). Germline V CDR1 and CDR2: ENHRY, SYGVKD. The CDR3 is 14 amino acids. The CDR3 region has the DNA TGTGCGACCCGACGGGACACCACCGAGGAGACCCAGTACTTC. Translation gives CATRRDTTEETQYF.

This clonotype was counted a few times. The J gene is TRBJ2-2, the V gene TRBV29-1; D possibly corresponds to TRBD1 (5 bases). Trimming removed 7 bases at V and 4 bases at J, with 16 bases between. The germline CDR1 and CDR2 sequences are SQVTM and ANQGSEA. This CDR3 has 14 amino acids. CDR3 in amino acids: CSAGRLQGTGELFF. As DNA, the CDR3 is TGCAGCGCTGGGCGGCTCCAGGGCACCGGGGAGCTGTTTTTT.

This clonotype was picked up a small number of times. The J gene is TRBJ2-1, the V gene TRBV7-9; D is unclear. CDR3 length: 16 residues. Per germline, CDR1 SEHNR and CDR2 FQNEAQ (reference sequence). Trimming removed 5 bases from V and 0 bases from J, with 14 bases in between. CDR3 loop: CASSQATSSSYNEQFF. The CDR3 bases are TGTGCCAGCAGCCAAGCCACGAGTTCCTCCTACAATGAGCAGTTCTTC.

This clonotype occurred many times. V gene TRBV29-1 combines with J gene TRBJ2-2; no reliable D call. The CDR3 spans 13 residues. The V gene lost 4 bases and the J gene lost 0 bases, with 6 bases spanning the gap. Germline CDR1 and CDR2: SQVTM and ANQGSEA. CDR3 bases: TGCAGCGTTGGGCACACGAACACCGGGGAGCTGTTTTTT. The encoded protein is CSVGHTNTGELFF.

This clonotype appeared a few times. This rearrangement joins TRBV6-6 to TRBJ2-1, with 7 bases that match TRBD2. V lost 8 bases, J lost 10 bases, and 8 bases stayed unmatched. Germline CDR1 is MNHNY and CDR2 is SVGAGI (reference sequence). CDR3 length: 12 amino acids. The CDR3 DNA sequence: TGTGCCAGCCTCGGGGGGTCGGGCGAGCAGTTCTTC. It encodes CASLGGSGEQFF.

This clonotype was seen many times. The gene calls are TRBV5-1 and TRBJ2-7, with D possibly matching TRBD1 (6 bases). Germline V gene lookup returns CDR1 SGHRS and CDR2 YFSETQ. V lost 6 bases, J lost 2 bases, and 21 bases lay in between. There are 16 residues in the CDR3. The CDR3 nucleotides are TGCGCCAGCAACCAATTTCGTGCAGGGGCCGCCTACGAGCAGTACTTC. Its translation: CASNQFRAGAAYEQYF.